The text below deals with one T cell receptor beta chain. The protocol was immunoSEQ multiplex PCR, while the TCRdb copy is restricted to in-frame clones and leaves out a portion. The data contain some 660,000 clones, around 87% of them singletons. This entry belongs to a study of shared T cell receptors in the human thymus. In germline, CDR1 is MNHEY, CDR2 SVGAGI. J gave up 2 bases and V 8 bases, and 8 bases lay outside the gene matches. The CDR3 extends over 14 amino acids. The same data also went into a second study, on human thymus T cells.

This clonotype was obtained from a boy younger than two with a congenital heart defect. This chain connects TRBV6-5 to TRBJ2-7, with 8 positions matching TRBD1. Source material: thymocytes. The CDR3 spells CASLKGQGTYEQYF. The CDR3 nucleotides read TGTGCCAGCTTAAAAGGACAGGGAACCTACGAGCAGTACTTC.